Detailed here is one TCR beta chain. Its cognate antigen is unknown. The data stem from a study of blood T cells in healthy people across ages. General study findings and limits: Diversity figures derived from one million T cells were judged to underestimate the true value.

A second PCR, run for roughly 6 to 11 cycles, used a sample-barcoded 5' primer plus a J-beta primer mix. CDR3-containing paired-end reads numbered at least 2.5 million in each sample. TCRdb called the 5' RACE reads again in MiXCR, with one record for every CDR3 protein. The sample records 1.4 million to 1.5 million distinct CDR3 sequences, about 43% being singletons. This CDR3 comprises 15 residues. The germline V gene encodes CDR1 LNHNV and CDR2 YYDKDF (reference sequence). Losses at the gene ends were 5 bases for V and 2 bases for J; bases not matched to a gene: 6. The chain links TRBV15 to TRBJ2-4, with TRBD1 identical over 7 bases. The clonotype comes from a young woman in good health. Sequencing input: blood. CDR3 loop: CATSADRETKNIQYF. In DNA, the CDR3 is TGTGCCACCAGCGCAGACAGGGAGACCAAAAACATTCAGTACTTC.